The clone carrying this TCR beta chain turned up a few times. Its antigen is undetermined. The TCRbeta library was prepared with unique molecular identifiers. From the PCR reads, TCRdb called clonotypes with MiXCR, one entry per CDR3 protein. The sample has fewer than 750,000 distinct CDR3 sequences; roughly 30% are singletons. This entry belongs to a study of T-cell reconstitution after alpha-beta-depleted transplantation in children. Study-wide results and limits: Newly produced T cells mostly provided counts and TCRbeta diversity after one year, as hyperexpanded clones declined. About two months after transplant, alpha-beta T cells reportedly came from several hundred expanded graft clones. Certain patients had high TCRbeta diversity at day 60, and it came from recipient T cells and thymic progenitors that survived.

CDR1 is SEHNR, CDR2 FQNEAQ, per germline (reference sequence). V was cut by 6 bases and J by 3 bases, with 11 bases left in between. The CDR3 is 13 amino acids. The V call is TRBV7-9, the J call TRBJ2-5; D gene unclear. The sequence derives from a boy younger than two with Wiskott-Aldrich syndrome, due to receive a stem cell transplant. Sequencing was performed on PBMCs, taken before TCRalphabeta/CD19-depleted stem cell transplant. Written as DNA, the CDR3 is TGTGCCAGCAGACCCCTAGGGAAAGAGACCCAGTACTTC. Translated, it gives CASRPLGKETQYF.